This passage covers 12 T cell receptor beta chains from one sample sequenced in a study of prognosis after radiotherapy for stage I lung cancer. Two-round multiplex PCR, the amplification method, yielded TCR beta CDR3 from genomic DNA. First-round PCR, the initial amplification, used primers specific to each TRBV and TRBJ gene. TCRdb re-called the multiplex PCR reads through MiXCR, storing one row per CDR3 protein. The sample shows around 30,000 distinct CDR3 sequences, roughly 30% of them seen only once. The sequenced sample was PBMCs, obtained before or after stereotactic body radiation therapy (not recorded which). The source of these receptors is a donor over 45 with non-small cell lung cancer.

This clonotype has at least ten counts. The chain joins TRBV19 to TRBJ1-1, with D possibly TRBD1 on 5 matching bases. CDR3 length: 14 residues. CDR1 is LNHDA and CDR2 is SQIVND in the germline V gene (reference sequence). Trimming pared 3 bases from V and 4 bases from J, leaving 12 bases between. In DNA form, the CDR3 reads TGTGCCAGTAGTATTCAGACAGCGGGCACTGAAGCTTTCTTT. Its protein is CASSIQTAGTEAFF.

This clonotype was seen many times. The chain combines TRBV27 with TRBJ2-7; 8 bases map to TRBD2. V trimming: 8 bases; J trimming: 2 bases; junction bases outside the gene matches: 14. There are 16 residues in the CDR3. Germline-derived CDR1 and CDR2 are MNHEY and SMNVEV (reference sequence). The CDR3 DNA sequence: TGTGCCAGCGGACGGACCGGGGGGGGATCTGCCTACGAGCAGTACTTC. It codes for CASGRTGGGSAYEQYF.

This clonotype was recorded at least ten times. The chain links TRBV13 to TRBJ2-5, with D perhaps TRBD1 (5 bases). The CDR3 loop spans 14 amino acids. V lost 2 bases and J lost 2, with 9 bases in between. Per the germline V gene, CDR1 is PRHDT and CDR2 is FYEKMQ (reference sequence). The CDR3 nucleotides read TGTGCCAGCAGCTTACGCCGACAGCAAGAGACCCAGTACTTC. The encoded protein is CASSLRRQQETQYF.

This rearrangement joins TRBV30 to TRBJ1-6; D is ambiguous. Germline lookup yields CDR1 GTSNPN and CDR2 SVGIG (reference sequence). Trimming shortened V by 5 bases and J by 7 bases, and 12 bases separated the two germline ends. This CDR3 has 13 amino acids. The CDR3 nucleotides are TGTGCCTGGCCAAAGGGAGACAATTCACCCCTCCACTTT. Translation gives CAWPKGDNSPLHF.

This clonotype was seen more than once but under ten times. The junction departs from germline at one end; a sequencing error may be responsible. The chain is built from TRBV27 and TRBJ2-2, with D maybe TRBD1 (6 bases). Germline values: CDR1 MNHEY, CDR2 SMNVEV (reference sequence). This CDR3 is built from 14 residues. The CDR3 sequence: CASSSTQGTVELFF. CDR3 bases: TGTGCCAGCAGTTCTACCCAGGGGACCGTGGAGCTGTTTTTT.

In this sample, this clonotype is medium-sized. This chain connects TRBV7-8 to TRBJ2-1; 10 bases are a match to TRBD2. V was pared by 5 bases and J by 8 bases, with 18 bases of the junction left unmatched. This CDR3 comprises 18 residues. Per the germline V gene, CDR1 is SGHVS and CDR2 is FQNEAQ. CDR3 residues: CASSKRTSGGASTYEQFF. CDR3 coding DNA: TGTGCCAGCAGCAAGAGAACCAGCGGGGGGGCCAGTACCTATGAGCAGTTCTTC.

To note about this clonotype: A read error likely explains this, since a far larger clone differs by one base. This chain links TRBV6-2 or TRBV6-3 with TRBJ2-1, with 9 bases lining up with TRBD1. The germline V gene has CDR1 MNHEY and CDR2 SVGEGT. The CDR3 runs to 16 residues. Germline trimming cut 5 bases from V and 10 bases from J; bases unmatched to any gene: 15. CDR3: CASSTVFGTGSSEQFF. Here the CDR3 DNA reads TGTGCCAGCAGTACAGTTTTCGGGACAGGGTCGTCGGAGCAGTTCTTC.

This clonotype was picked up many times. This sequence joins TRBV29-1 and TRBJ2-1; the D call may be TRBD1 or TRBD2 (5 bases each). V lost 7 bases to trimming and J lost 0 bases, with 19 bases between them. The CDR3 consists of 16 residues. Germline V lookup: CDR1 SQVTM, CDR2 ANQGSEA. CDR3: CSGGQLTGSSYNEQFF. The CDR3 nucleotides are TGCAGCGGGGGCCAACTTACTGGGAGCTCCTACAATGAGCAGTTCTTC.

This clonotype was counted at least ten times. V gene TRBV5-1 combines with J gene TRBJ2-3; D perhaps matches TRBD2 (5 bases). This CDR3 region has 14 residues. Trimming stripped 4 bases from V and 1 base from J, with 10 bases between. Germline V gene sequence: CDR1 SGHRS, CDR2 YFSETQ. The CDR3 loop reads CASSLLGGTDTQYF. The CDR3 DNA is TGCGCCAGCAGCCTTCTCGGGGGCACAGATACGCAGTATTTT.

This clonotype was detected many times. The CDR3: CASSPPGTGGETQYF. CDR3 DNA sequence: TGTGCCAGCAGTCCGCCCGGGACGGGGGGGGAGACCCAGTACTTC. The rearrangement links TRBV28 to TRBJ2-5, with 8 bases identical to TRBD2. There are 15 residues in the CDR3. Per germline, CDR1 MDHEN and CDR2 SYDVKM. V shed 5 bases, J shed 5 bases, and the junction held 10 bases outside the gene matches.

This clonotype was seen more than once but under ten times. A much larger clone differs by one base, so this may be a read error. This rearrangement joins TRBV6-4 to TRBJ2-3; 7 bases map to TRBD1. The CDR3 sequence is 16 residues long. Germline CDR1 and CDR2: MRHNA and SNTAGT. The CDR3 region has the DNA TGTGCCAGCAGTGATCACAGGGGAGCTAGCACAGATACGCGGTATTTT. This codes for CASSDHRGASTDTRYF.

This clonotype was recorded many times. The J gene is TRBJ2-2, the V gene TRBV12-3 or TRBV12-4; 12 bases are shared with TRBD2. The CDR3 spans 20 residues. With V trimmed by 3 bases and J by 1 base, 12 bases remained unmatched. CDR3 region: CASSFNSELAGGGNTGELFF. The DNA for the CDR3 is TGTGCCAGCAGTTTCAACTCTGAACTAGCGGGGGGCGGGAACACCGGGGAGCTGTTTTTT.